This T cell receptor beta chain was retrieved from a study of T cells expressing NK-cell markers. Study overall: TCR beta repertoires came from sorted CD3+CD56+NKG2C+, CD3+CD56+NKG2C- and CD3+CD56-NKG2C+ T cells. With respect to HCMV, most of the eight sequenced donors were seropositive, and one was seronegative. Whole-study findings and limits: In several donors, these clonotypes also led the CD3+CD56-NKG2C+ fraction.

TCR beta cDNA was made by 5'RACE template switching with UMIs. TCRdb re-called the 5' RACE reads; every CDR3 protein appears as one record, without DNA. The sample data list 500,000 or so distinct CDR3 sequences. To note about this clonotype: The antigen remains unidentified.

The CDR3 is made up of 16 amino acids. Germline lookup yields CDR1 KGHSH and CDR2 LQKENI. This TCR was recovered from a man between 18 and 29 years old in good health. The chain has TRBV18 and TRBJ2-3; checking the TCRdb D call of TRBD2 is not possible without DNA. The source material was blood T cells: a sorted CD56 or NKG2C T cell subset, CD4+ or CD8+ T cells, or bulk PBMC T cells (not recorded which). The CDR3 here is CASSHGLAGVADTQYF.